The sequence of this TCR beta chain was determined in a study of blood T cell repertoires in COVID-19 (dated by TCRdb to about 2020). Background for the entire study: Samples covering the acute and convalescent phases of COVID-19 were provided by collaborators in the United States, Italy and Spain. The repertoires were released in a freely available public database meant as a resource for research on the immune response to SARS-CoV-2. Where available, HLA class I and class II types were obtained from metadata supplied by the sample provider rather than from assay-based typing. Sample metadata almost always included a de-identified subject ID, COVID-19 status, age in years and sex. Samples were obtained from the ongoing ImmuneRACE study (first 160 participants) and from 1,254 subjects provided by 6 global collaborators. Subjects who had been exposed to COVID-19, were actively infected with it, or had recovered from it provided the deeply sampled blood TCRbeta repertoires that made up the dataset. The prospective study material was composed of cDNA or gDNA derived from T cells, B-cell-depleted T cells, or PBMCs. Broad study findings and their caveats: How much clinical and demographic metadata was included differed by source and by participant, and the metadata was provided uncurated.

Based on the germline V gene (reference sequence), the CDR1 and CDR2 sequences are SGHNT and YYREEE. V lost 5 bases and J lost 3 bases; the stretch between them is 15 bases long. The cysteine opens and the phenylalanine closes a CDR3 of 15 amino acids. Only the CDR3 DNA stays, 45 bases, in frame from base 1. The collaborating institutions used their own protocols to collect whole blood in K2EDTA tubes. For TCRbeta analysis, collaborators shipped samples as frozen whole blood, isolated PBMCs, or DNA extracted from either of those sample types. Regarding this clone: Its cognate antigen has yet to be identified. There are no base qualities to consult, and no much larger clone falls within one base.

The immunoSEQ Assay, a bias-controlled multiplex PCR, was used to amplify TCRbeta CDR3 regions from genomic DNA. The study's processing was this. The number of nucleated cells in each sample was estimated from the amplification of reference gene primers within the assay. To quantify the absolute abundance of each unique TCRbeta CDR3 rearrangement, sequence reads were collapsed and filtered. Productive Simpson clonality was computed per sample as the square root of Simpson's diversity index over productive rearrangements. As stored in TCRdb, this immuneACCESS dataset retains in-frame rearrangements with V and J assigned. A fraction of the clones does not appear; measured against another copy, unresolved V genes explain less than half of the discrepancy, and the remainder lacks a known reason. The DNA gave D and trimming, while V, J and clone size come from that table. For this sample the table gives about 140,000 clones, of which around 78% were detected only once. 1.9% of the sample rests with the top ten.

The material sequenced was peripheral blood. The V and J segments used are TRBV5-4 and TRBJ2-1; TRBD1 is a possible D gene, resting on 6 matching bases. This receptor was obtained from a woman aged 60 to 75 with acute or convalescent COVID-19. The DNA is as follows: TGTGCCAGCAGTCGTACAGGGCCCTTCTACAATGAGCAGTTCTTC. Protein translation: CASSRTGPFYNEQFF.